Described below is a single TCR beta chain sequence and its context. This clone is a singleton in its sample. Its antigen is not yet known. One base away there is no much larger clone; base qualities are not given. Library construction relied on the immunoSEQ multiplex PCR assay. As stored in TCRdb, this immuneACCESS dataset retains in-frame rearrangements with V and J assigned. A fraction of the clones does not appear; measured against another copy, unresolved V genes explain less than half of the discrepancy, and the remainder lacks a known reason. This sample lists about 50,000 clones; 92% were detected once. The ten largest clones take up 0.39% of the sample. This sample is part of a study of T cell changes during pregnancy in multiple sclerosis (dated by TCRdb to the late 2010s). Study-wide context: In women with multiple sclerosis, the researchers looked at how the T cell repertoire shifted as pregnancy progressed.

Material: CD4+ T cells from peripheral blood mononuclear cells, obtained after pregnancy. This TCR was sampled from a female donor with multiple sclerosis, enrolled in a pregnancy study.

The CDR3 protein: CASSFLGGYNEQFF. The sequence in DNA is TGTGCCAGCAGCTTCCTAGGGGGATACAATGAGCAGTTCTTC. This chain joins TRBV7-3 to TRBJ2-1; the D region possibly corresponds to TRBD1 (6 bases align). V is clipped by 3 bases and J by 4 bases, and the sequence between their germline boundaries is 10 bases long. Spanning cysteine to phenylalanine, the CDR3 consists of 14 amino acids. The kept DNA is CDR3 alone, 42 bases in frame from the first base. CDR1 and CDR2 (SGHTA, FQGTGA) derive from the germline V gene.